The clone carrying this T cell receptor beta chain was found many times. The data derive from a study of T-cell reconstitution after alpha-beta-depleted transplantation in children. A TCRbeta library incorporating unique molecular identifiers was prepared. TCRdb ran MiXCR on the PCR reads and lists one entry per CDR3 protein. This sample yields 150,000 to 200,000 distinct CDR3 sequences, of which approximately 6.8% are seen a single time; under 5% belongs to the top ten. Germline lookup yields CDR1 DFQATT and CDR2 SNEGSKA (reference sequence). The CDR3 spans 15 residues. The V end lost 5 bases, the J end lost 2 bases, and 17 bases lay between the germline ends.

The sample was PBMCs, taken before TCRalphabeta/CD19-depleted stem cell transplant. The sequence was obtained from a girl in the first two years of life with combined immunodeficiency, due to receive a stem cell transplant. The chain has TRBV20-1 and TRBJ2-3; TRBD2 might be the D (5 bases). The CDR3, as DNA: TGCAGTGCTGCCGGGCCGGGATATTACACAGATACGCAGTATTTT. This sequence encodes CSAAGPGYYTDTQYF.